The 16 T cell receptor beta chains below come from one sample, sequenced in a study of blood T cell repertoires in COVID-19. Profiling relied on immunoSEQ multiplex PCR, and the TCRdb table lists in-frame clones only, not all of them. The sample includes hundreds of thousands of clones, 85% of them seen just once. Specimen: PBMCs or T cells enriched from blood (not recorded which). These receptors all stem from a woman aged 25 to 45 who had been exposed to COVID-19.

V usage is TRBV6-5 and J usage is TRBJ1-3, with TRBD1 as a possible D gene (6 bases). The CDR3 has 15 residues. The germline V and J ends were trimmed by 5 bases and 3 bases, with 14 bases remaining between them. Germline loops: CDR1 MNHEY, CDR2 SVGAGI. The CDR3, as DNA: TGTGCCAGCAGTCGTCGGGGGGGCGATGGAAACACCATATATTTT. It codes for CASSRRGGDGNTIYF.

This rearrangement joins TRBV2 to TRBJ1-2; D remains unclear. The CDR3 consists of 12 residues. The V gene's germline CDR1 is SNHLY and CDR2 FYNNEI. Trimming removed 8 bases from V and 8 bases from J, with 15 bases in between. The CDR3 region is CASDLVGSGYTF. The CDR3, as DNA: TGTGCCAGCGACCTGGTCGGGTCGGGCTACACCTTC.

This clone was observed a single time. The chain recombines TRBV27 with TRBJ2-2; 10 bases map to TRBD2. Germline V gene data show CDR1 as MNHEY and CDR2 as SMNVEV (reference sequence). The junction had 6 bases not matched to a gene; V was cut back by 8 bases and J by 0 bases. This CDR3 has 16 amino acids. The CDR3 sequence: CASPSLAGTNTGELFF. CDR3 DNA sequence: TGTGCCAGCCCATCACTAGCGGGGACGAACACCGGGGAGCTGTTTTTT.

The chain joins TRBV7-2 to TRBJ2-5, with 10 bases matching TRBD2. This CDR3 has 16 amino acids. Per germline, CDR1 SGHTA and CDR2 FQGNSA. V shed 5 bases and J 5 bases; nucleotides not matched to a gene: 11. For the CDR3, the DNA is TGTGCCAGCAGCCCTACTCGGGGTAGCGGGGGGGAGACCCAGTACTTC. Its translation: CASSPTRGSGGETQYF.

This chain connects TRBV10-3 to TRBJ2-2; TRBD2 matches at 9 bases. V gave up 2 bases and J gave up 2 bases; unmatched junction bases: 6. The CDR3 has 17 residues. CDR1 is ENHRY and CDR2 is SYGVKD in the germline V gene. CDR3 bases: TGTGCCATCAGTGAGACGTCGACTAGCGGCAACACCGGGGAGCTGTTTTTT. Translation gives CAISETSTSGNTGELFF.

The J gene is TRBJ1-5, the V gene TRBV6-2 or TRBV6-3; TRBD1 aligns across 12 bases. J lost 5 bases, V lost 2 bases, and 10 bases had no gene match. The germline gives CDR1 MNHEY, CDR2 SVGEGT. The CDR3 length is 18 residues. CDR3 residues: CASSYPLGTGGVDQPQHF. The CDR3 DNA reads TGTGCCAGCAGTTACCCCCTTGGGACAGGGGGCGTCGATCAGCCCCAGCATTTT.

The chain links TRBV5-6 to TRBJ2-2, with TRBD1 matching over 7 bases. V lost 4 bases to trimming and J lost 0 bases; unmatched junction nucleotides: 6. CDR3 length: 16 residues. Germline CDR1 SGHDT, CDR2 YYEEEE. The CDR3 nucleotides are TGTGCCAGCAGCCTTAGGACAGGTCCGAACACCGGGGAGCTGTTTTTT. Translation: CASSLRTGPNTGELFF.

This chain uses TRBV7-2 with TRBJ2-1; TRBD2 matches at 11 bases. Germline V gives CDR1 SGHTA, CDR2 FQGNSA. The CDR3 has 16 amino acids. J was trimmed by 3 bases and V by 4 bases; bases with no gene match: 5. DNA of the CDR3: TGTGCCAGCAGCTGGGTAGCGGGGGGGTACTACAATGAGCAGTTCTTC. Protein: CASSWVAGGYYNEQFF.

This clone has only a few counts. The gene calls are TRBV6-5 and TRBJ1-5; no reliable D call. The V end lost 9 bases, the J end lost 1 base, and 10 bases lay between the germline ends. This CDR3 has 13 residues. CDR1 is MNHEY and CDR2 is SVGAGI in the germline V gene. CDR3 bases: TGTGCCAGTTCGCTTGAGAGCAATCAGCCCCAGCATTTT. Translating it yields CASSLESNQPQHF.

This clone was found once. The rearrangement links TRBV28 to TRBJ1-1, with 8 bases lining up with TRBD1. J gave up 0 bases and V 5 bases, and 14 bases lay outside the gene matches. Germline V lookup: CDR1 MDHEN, CDR2 SYDVKM. CDR3 length equals 18 residues. The CDR3 spells CASSIPSGGATLNTEAFF. DNA for the CDR3: TGTGCCAGCAGTATCCCGTCAGGGGGCGCTACATTGAACACTGAAGCTTTCTTT.

V and J are TRBV28 and TRBJ1-1, with TRBD1 as a possible D gene (6 bases). Trimming left V 7 bases short and J 1 base short, with 10 bases between. The CDR3 runs 13 residues. Germline V gives CDR1 MDHEN, CDR2 SYDVKM. DNA for the CDR3: TGTGCCAGCAAGGGACACAAGAACACTGAAGCTTTCTTT. This translates into CASKGHKNTEAFF.

The chain employs TRBV28 and TRBJ2-1; TRBD1 is a possible D gene (7 bases). The CDR3 is made up of 14 amino acids. The germline V and J ends were trimmed by 11 bases and 3 bases, with 17 bases remaining between them. Per the germline V gene, CDR1 is MDHEN and CDR2 is SYDVKM. The CDR3, as DNA: TGTGCCTGCCCCAGGGGGGCTAACTACAATGAGCAGTTCTTC. This encodes CACPRGANYNEQFF.

The chain uses TRBV6-5 and TRBJ1-2; D might be TRBD1 (6 bases). The V gene's germline CDR1 is MNHEY and CDR2 SVGAGI. The CDR3 runs 13 residues. V dropped 6 bases and J dropped 2 bases, with 10 bases sitting between them. This CDR3 reads CASRPQGNYGYTF. The CDR3 DNA reads as TGTGCCAGCAGGCCTCAGGGGAACTATGGCTACACCTTC.

A word on this clone: Compared with germline, one end of the junction differs, possibly owing to a read error. CDR3: CASNLTGPAF. CDR3 DNA: TGTGCCAGCAACCTGACAGGCCCGGCCTTC. This rearrangement joins TRBV6-5 to TRBJ1-2; D perhaps matches TRBD1 (6 bases). The CDR3 consists of 10 residues. Germline V gene data show CDR1 as MNHEY and CDR2 as SVGAGI.

The rearrangement joins TRBV19 to TRBJ1-1; D is perhaps TRBD1 (5 bases). This CDR3 comprises 15 residues. Germline values: CDR1 LNHDA, CDR2 SQIVND (reference sequence). The V end lost 7 bases, the J end lost 0 bases, and 15 bases lay between the germline ends. CDR3 loop: CASKDPGNMNTEAFF. The CDR3 bases are TGTGCCAGTAAAGATCCAGGGAACATGAACACTGAAGCTTTCTTT.

The J gene is TRBJ1-1, the V gene TRBV7-9; D unresolved. There are 12 residues in the CDR3. V lost 5 bases and J lost 8, with 12 bases in between. CDR1 and CDR2 (germline): SEHNR, FQNEAQ (reference sequence). The CDR3 DNA is TGTGCCAGCAGCCTGATCGCACTAGAAGCTTTCTTT. Residues: CASSLIALEAFF.